This TCR beta chain originates from a study of T cells in tuberculosis. Looking at the study overall: The T cells targeted glucose monomycolate, a mycobacterial lipid, via CD1B. A South African cohort included IGRA-negative adolescents, latently infected IGRA-positive adolescents and adults with active tuberculosis.

Time point meaning: new active TB diagnosis, blood taken before or within 7 days of starting treatment. Using immunoSEQ multiplex PCR, the repertoire was profiled, and TCRdb retains in-frame clones only, with some absent. The sample yields approximately 53,000 clones, 90% to 95% seen once. With 5 bases removed from V and 2 bases from J, the gap between germline ends came to 16 bases. The CDR3 is made up of 16 amino acids. Per germline, CDR1 SGHTA and CDR2 FQGTGA. J is TRBJ2-1 and V is TRBV7-3; possible D gene TRBD1, 6 bases. This clonotype was sampled from an adult with tuberculosis. This sample comprised PBMCs, obtained at tuberculosis diagnosis. CDR3 loop: CASSVMGAPPYNEQFF. The CDR3 nucleotides are TGTGCCAGCAGCGTGATGGGGGCCCCACCCTACAATGAGCAGTTCTTC.